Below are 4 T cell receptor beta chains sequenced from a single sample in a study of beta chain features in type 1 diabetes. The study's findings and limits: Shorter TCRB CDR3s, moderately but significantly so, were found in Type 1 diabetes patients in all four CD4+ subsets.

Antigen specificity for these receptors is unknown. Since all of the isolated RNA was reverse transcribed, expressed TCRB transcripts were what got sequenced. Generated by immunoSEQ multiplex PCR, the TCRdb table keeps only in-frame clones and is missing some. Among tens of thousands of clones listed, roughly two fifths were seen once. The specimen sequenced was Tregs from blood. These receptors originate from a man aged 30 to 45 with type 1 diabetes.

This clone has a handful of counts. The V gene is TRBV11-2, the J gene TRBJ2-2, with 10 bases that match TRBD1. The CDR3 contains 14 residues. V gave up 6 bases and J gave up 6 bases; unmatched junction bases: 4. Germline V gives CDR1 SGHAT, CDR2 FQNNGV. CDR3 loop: CASSRTGGAGELFF. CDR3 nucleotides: TGTGCCAGCAGTAGGACAGGGGGGGCCGGGGAGCTGTTTTTT.

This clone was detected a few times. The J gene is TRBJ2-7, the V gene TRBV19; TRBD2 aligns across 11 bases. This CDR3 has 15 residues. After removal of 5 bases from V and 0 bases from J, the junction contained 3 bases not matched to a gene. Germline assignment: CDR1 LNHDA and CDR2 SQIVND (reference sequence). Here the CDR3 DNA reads TGTGCCAGTAGTCTAGCGGGAGGCACCTCCTACGAGCAGTACTTC. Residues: CASSLAGGTSYEQYF.

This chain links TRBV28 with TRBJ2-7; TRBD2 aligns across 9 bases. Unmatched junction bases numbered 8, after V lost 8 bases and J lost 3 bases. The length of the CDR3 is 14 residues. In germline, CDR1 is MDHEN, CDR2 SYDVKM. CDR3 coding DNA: TGTGCCAGCGGAACGGGACTAGCAGGCTACGAGCAGTACTTC. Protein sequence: CASGTGLAGYEQYF.

CDR3 bases: TGTGCCAGCAGCTGGGGGCAGGGGACCGAGACCCAGTACTTC. Translation gives CASSWGQGTETQYF. The V and J genes are TRBV11-3 and TRBJ2-5; possibly TRBD1 for D (6 bases). Trimming left V 4 bases short and J 5 bases short, with 14 bases between. The CDR3 is made up of 14 amino acids. Germline V CDR1 and CDR2: SGHNT, YENEEA.